Below, 18 T cell receptor beta chains from the same sample are listed, as sequenced in a study of T-cell memory formation after mild COVID-19. TCRdb passed the 5' RACE reads through MiXCR, listing each CDR3 protein once. The sample holds more than 450,000 distinct CDR3 sequences, under 20% seen once. Material for sequencing was PBMCs or a T cell subset sorted from them (not recorded which). These receptors were taken from an adult woman who had mild COVID-19 (a few samples of this study predate the infection). Cell type and time point are not known.

V gene TRBV20-1 combines with J gene TRBJ2-7; 8 bases are shared with TRBD2. The V segment lost 4 bases and the J segment 4 bases; nucleotides outside the gene matches: 6. Germline lookup yields CDR1 DFQATT and CDR2 SNEGSKA (reference sequence). The CDR3 loop spans 13 amino acids. The CDR3 DNA follows: TGCAGTGCTAATAGCGGGGTCATATACGAGCAGTACTTC. Translating it yields CSANSGVIYEQYF.

This clonotype was found a few times. This chain connects TRBV5-1 to TRBJ2-3, with TRBD1 as a possible D gene (6 bases). Per the germline V gene, CDR1 is SGHRS and CDR2 is YFSETQ. CDR3 length: 15 residues. V was shortened by 1 base and J by 3 bases, with 12 bases between the two germline ends. The CDR3 is CASSLTGHITDTQYF. DNA for the CDR3: TGCGCCAGCAGCTTGACGGGACACATAACAGATACGCAGTATTTT.

V and J are TRBV7-9 and TRBJ2-7; maybe TRBD1 (5 bases). V was cut by 5 bases and J by 2 bases, with 16 bases left in between. CDR1 SEHNR and CDR2 FQNEAQ come from the germline V gene (reference sequence). The CDR3 is made up of 15 amino acids. CDR3 protein: CASSPPRGRAYEQYF. As DNA, the CDR3 is TGTGCCAGCAGCCCTCCTCGCGGCAGGGCCTACGAGCAGTACTTC.

This clonotype appeared a single time. V is TRBV7-2 and J is TRBJ1-1; D possibly corresponds to TRBD1 (5 bases). The V and J ends lost 0 bases and 9 bases respectively, with 14 bases between them. This CDR3 spans 14 amino acids. Germline V gene lookup returns CDR1 SGHTA and CDR2 FQGNSA. The CDR3 DNA is TGTGCCAGCAGCTTAGCGGGACTGGGTGGGAAAGCTTTCTTT. It translates to CASSLAGLGGKAFF. The full variable domain, in which reference TRBV7-2 and TRBJ1-1 provide the parts outside the CDR3, is GAGVSQSPSNKVTEKGKDVELRCDPISGHTALYWYRQSLGQGLEFLIYFQGNSAPDKSGLPSDRFSAERTGGSVSTLTIQRTQQEDSAVYLCASSLAGLGGKAFFGQGTRLTVV.

This clonotype was seen a handful of times. V usage is TRBV28 and J usage is TRBJ2-2, with 8 nucleotides matching TRBD1. The V gene end was trimmed by 8 bases and the J gene end by 1 base; junction bases not matched to a gene: 6. Germline V CDR1 and CDR2: MDHEN, SYDVKM. There are 15 residues in the CDR3. The CDR3, as DNA: TGTGCCAGCGAGGACAGGGCTCGGAACACCGGGGAGCTGTTTTTT. Protein product: CASEDRARNTGELFF.

This clonotype has a handful of counts. V is TRBV12-3 or TRBV12-4 and J is TRBJ2-5; D may match TRBD1 or TRBD2 (6 bases each). Trimming stripped 4 bases from V and 4 bases from J, with 16 bases between. This CDR3 comprises 15 residues. CDR3 protein: CASSSGAVLGETQYF. CDR3 DNA: TGTGCCAGCAGTTCGGGGGCGGTCCTTGGAGAGACCCAGTACTTC.

The rearrangement joins TRBV5-5 to TRBJ1-5; D gene uncertain. CDR3 length equals 14 residues. The germline V gene has CDR1 SGHKS and CDR2 YYEKEE (reference sequence). V lost 0 bases and J 1 base, leaving 5 bases between the germline ends. As DNA, the CDR3 is TGTGCCAGCAGCTTGGATTTCAGCAATCAGCCCCAGCATTTT. Translated, it gives CASSLDFSNQPQHF.

This chain connects TRBV7-9 to TRBJ1-1, with D unclear. This CDR3 has 16 residues. Germline V gives CDR1 SEHNR, CDR2 FQNEAQ (reference sequence). With 7 bases removed from V and 5 bases from J, the gap between germline ends came to 23 bases. The CDR3 bases are TGTGCCAGCACGAAACCGTACGGACCGGCGGAGACTGAAGCTTTCTTT. This sequence encodes CASTKPYGPAETEAFF. The whole variable domain, filled in from reference TRBV7-9 and TRBJ1-1, reads DTGVSQNPRHKITKRGQNVTFRCDPISEHNRLYWYRQTLGQGPEFLTYFQNEAQLEKSRLLSDRFSAERPKGSFSTLEIQRTEQGDSAMYLCASTKPYGPAETEAFFGQGTRLTVV.

This clonotype came up a few times. The CDR3 DNA sequence: TGTGCCACCAGCTTCGACAGGGTTTACAATGAGCAGTTCTTC. Translation gives CATSFDRVYNEQFF. The V call is TRBV15, the J call TRBJ2-1, with 7 positions matching TRBD1. Trimming took 5 bases from V and 4 from J; bases not matched to a gene: 5. Germline V gene sequence: CDR1 LNHNV, CDR2 YYDKDF (reference sequence). CDR3 length equals 14 residues.

There are a few counts of this clonotype. V is TRBV20-1 and J is TRBJ2-5; D is unclear. The germline V gene encodes CDR1 DFQATT and CDR2 SNEGSKA (reference sequence). The CDR3 runs 11 residues. V was pared by 5 bases and J by 0 bases, with 4 bases between. The CDR3 sequence: CSAAHQETQYF. The DNA of the CDR3 is TGCAGTGCTGCGCACCAAGAGACCCAGTACTTC.

The chain joins TRBV9 to TRBJ2-1; 11 nucleotides agree with TRBD1. The CDR3 length is 16 residues. Per the germline V gene, CDR1 is SGDLS and CDR2 is YYNGEE. V dropped 0 bases and J dropped 4; count of bases not matched to a gene: 3. The CDR3 loop reads CASSVEGTGGYNEQFF. As DNA, the CDR3 is TGTGCCAGCAGCGTAGAAGGGACAGGGGGATACAATGAGCAGTTCTTC.

The CDR3 loop is CASSLSVQSSYNEQFF. CDR3 bases: TGTGCCAGCAGCTTATCAGTCCAAAGCTCCTACAATGAGCAGTTCTTC. The V gene is TRBV7-2, the J gene TRBJ2-1; D not resolved. This CDR3 is 16 amino acids long. The V gene's germline CDR1 is SGHTA and CDR2 FQGNSA. The V and J ends lost 2 bases and 0 bases respectively, with 11 bases between them.

This clonotype was detected many times. The gene calls are TRBV29-1 and TRBJ2-7, with a possible D match to TRBD1 (5 bases). V was shortened by 4 bases and J by 3 bases, with 16 bases between the two germline ends. The length of the CDR3 is 14 residues. The germline gives CDR1 SQVTM, CDR2 ANQGSEA. CDR3 nucleotide sequence: TGCAGCGTTGCGAAGGCAGGGAATCACTACGAGCAGTACTTC. Protein sequence: CSVAKAGNHYEQYF.

The CDR3 sequence: CASSLASAGAGSYEQYF. The CDR3 DNA reads TGCGCCAGCAGCCTTGCCTCGGCGGGCGCGGGGTCCTACGAGCAGTACTTC. The J gene is TRBJ2-7, the V gene TRBV4-3; D is possibly TRBD2 (6 bases). In germline, CDR1 is LGHNA, CDR2 YSLEER. Trimming removed 4 bases at V and 1 base at J, with 20 bases between. There are 17 residues in the CDR3.

The CDR3 DNA sequence: TGCGCCAGCTCGGGACAGCTCCACAATGAGCAGTTCTTC. Its protein product is CASSGQLHNEQFF. The J gene is TRBJ2-1, the V gene TRBV4-3, with 7 bases fitting TRBD1. The CDR3 covers 13 residues. The J segment lost 5 bases and the V segment lost 8 bases, leaving 6 bases of the junction unmatched. CDR1 is LGHNA, CDR2 YSLEER, per germline.

This clonotype occurred many times. DNA of the CDR3: TGTGCCAGCTCACAGGGGAATGAGCAGTTCTTC. Translated: CASSQGNEQFF. The V gene is TRBV3-1, the J gene TRBJ2-1; 7 bases align to TRBD1. The V gene end was trimmed by 8 bases and the J gene end by 7 bases; junction bases not matched to a gene: 2. This CDR3 region has 11 residues. Germline lookup yields CDR1 LGHDT and CDR2 YNNKEL (reference sequence).

The J gene is TRBJ1-1, the V gene TRBV12-3 or TRBV12-4; D remains ambiguous. Trimming stripped 11 bases from V and 3 bases from J, with 22 bases between. The CDR3 runs 15 residues. Written as DNA, the CDR3 is TGTGCCGTCACTCGAGGCCGGTCCACGGACACTGAAGCTTTCTTT. Protein product: CAVTRGRSTDTEAFF.

At least ten counts were recorded for this clonotype. V gene TRBV12-3 or TRBV12-4 combines with J gene TRBJ2-7; possibly TRBD1 or TRBD2 for D (5 bases each). The CDR3 sequence is 15 residues long. Trimming pared 3 bases from V and 2 bases from J, leaving 14 bases between. CDR3: CASSLDGTATYEQYF. In nucleotides, the CDR3 is TGTGCCAGCAGTTTGGATGGGACGGCTACCTACGAGCAGTACTTC.